This entry features one TCR beta chain sequence. Its antigen remains unidentified. Unique molecular identifiers were carried by the TCR beta cDNA libraries. Each CDR3 protein is one row after TCRdb ran MiXCR on the PCR reads. The repertoire consists of 350,000 to 450,000 distinct CDR3 sequences, with roughly 35% occurring once and the leading ten covering 13%. This sample is drawn from a study of post-analysis software for immune sequencing data. Whole-study context: Relapsing-remitting, secondary progressive and progressive-relapsing multiple sclerosis courses were included.

Overall study findings and caveats: Those samples that were prepared in the same batch co-clustered strongly by F measure. Relative to controls, patients with multiple sclerosis showed significantly lower normalized Chao1 diversity. Five or six TRBV segments were more frequent in patients than controls; TRBV5-6, TRBV5-1 and TRBV20-1 belonged to this group.

This CDR3 has 14 amino acids. J lost 5 bases, V lost 0 bases, and 3 bases had no gene match. In germline, CDR1 is MGHRA, CDR2 YSYEKL. Input material: blood. The sequence came from a girl between 10 and 17 years old with multiple sclerosis. V gene TRBV4-1 combines with J gene TRBJ2-5; 7 bases align to TRBD2. This CDR3 reads CASSQDFSGETQYF. The CDR3 DNA is TGCGCCAGCAGCCAAGACTTTAGCGGGGAGACCCAGTACTTC.